What follows is one TCR beta chain and its context. Its antigen is still unknown. No much larger clonotype is one base removed from it; base qualities were not supplied. TCRbeta CDR3 regions were amplified from genomic DNA using the immunoSEQ Assay, a bias-controlled multiplex PCR. The source study handled its data this way. The number of nucleated cells in each sample was estimated from the amplification of reference gene primers within the assay. To quantify the absolute abundance of each unique TCRbeta CDR3 rearrangement, sequence reads were collapsed and filtered. For each sample, productive Simpson clonality was calculated as the square root of Simpson's diversity index over productive rearrangements. TCRdb carries this immuneACCESS record with in-frame sequences only. Its versions omit some clonotypes, under half of them owing to an unresolved V gene in the studies checked, with the rest unexplained. The DNA gave D and trimming, while V, J and clone size come from that table. The sample records roughly 230,000 clones, about 80% of which are singletons. Clones ranked in the top ten supply about 4.5% of the sample.

These data originate in a study of blood T cell repertoires in COVID-19 (dated by TCRdb to the early 2020s). As for the study more broadly: Collaborator samples came from the United States, Italy and Spain and covered acute and convalescent phases of COVID-19. The samples were drawn from two sources: the first 160 participants of the ongoing ImmuneRACE study, and over 950 subjects contributed by 6 global collaborators. The dataset comprised deeply sampled blood TCRbeta repertoires from subjects exposed to, actively infected with, or recovered from COVID-19. The prospective study material was composed of cDNA or gDNA derived from T cells, B-cell-depleted T cells, or PBMCs. Where HLA class I and class II types were available, the types were taken from metadata supplied by the sample provider, not from assay-based typing. The repertoires were released in a freely available public database meant as a resource for research on the immune response to SARS-CoV-2. Sample metadata almost always included a de-identified subject ID, COVID-19 status, age in years and sex.

Here V drops 4 bases and J drops 6 bases, and the junction holds 3 bases not matched to any gene. The germline V gene supplies CDR1 MDHEN and CDR2 SYDVKM. From cysteine to phenylalanine, the CDR3 is 13 amino acids long. Only CDR3 DNA is held: 39 bases, read in frame from base 1. What the authors observed across the whole study: The amount of clinical and demographic metadata varied by source and participant and was provided uncurated.

Each collaborating institution followed its own protocols to collect whole blood in K2EDTA tubes. Collaborator samples were shipped for TCRbeta analysis as frozen whole blood, isolated PBMCs, or DNA extracted from either sample type. The sample taken for sequencing was peripheral blood. This receptor was taken from a man between 50 and 59 years old with active or convalescent COVID-19. The rearrangement combines TRBV28 with TRBJ2-3; the junction holds 8 bases that match TRBD2. CDR3 protein: CASSSPSGDTQYF. The DNA is as follows: TGTGCCAGCAGTTCCCCTAGCGGGGATACGCAGTATTTT.